One and the same sample provided the 12 T cell receptor beta chains below, sequenced in a study of cytomegalovirus exposure and HLA in healthy donors. The data were produced by immunoSEQ multiplex PCR, yet TCRdb's version contains in-frame clones alone and is incomplete. The profile covers over 150,000 clones, with 85% appearing a single time and approximately 15% taken by the ten largest. The sequenced material came from PBMCs. All receptors come from a man aged 18 to 29 in good health and CMV-seropositive.

With regard to this clone: This specimen includes other DNA sequences encoding the same CDR3. The CDR3 reads CASSSGNQPQHF. The CDR3 DNA sequence: TGTGCCAGCAGTTCAGGCAATCAGCCCCAGCATTTT. This rearrangement joins TRBV28 to TRBJ1-5; no reliable D call. Trimming removed 4 bases at V and 2 bases at J, with 3 bases between. CDR1 and CDR2 from the germline V gene are MDHEN and SYDVKM. This CDR3 has 12 amino acids. The complete variable domain, with remaining parts taken from reference TRBV28 and TRBJ1-5, reads DVKVTQSSRYLVKRTGEKVFLECVQDMDHENMFWYRQDPGLGLRLIYFSYDVKMKEKGDIPEGYSVSREKKERFSLILESASTNQTSMYLCASSSGNQPQHFGDGTRLSIL.

V gene TRBV28 combines with J gene TRBJ2-7, with TRBD2 matching 11 bases. Germline-derived CDR1 and CDR2 are MDHEN and SYDVKM. The length of the CDR3 is 15 residues. V shed 6 bases, J shed 0 bases, and the junction held 4 bases outside the gene matches. CDR3 coding DNA: TGTGCCAGCAGCCTAGCGGGAGGCCCCTCCTACGAGCAGTACTTC. Encoded protein: CASSLAGGPSYEQYF.

V gene TRBV28 combines with J gene TRBJ1-2; D not certain. Germline values: CDR1 MDHEN, CDR2 SYDVKM. The CDR3 totals 16 residues. V was clipped by 3 bases and J by 6 bases, with 20 bases between them. For the CDR3, the DNA is TGTGCCAGCAGTTTCGGAGGCTCGCTCACGGGAGATGGCTACACCTTC. Encoded protein: CASSFGGSLTGDGYTF.

The chain couples TRBV5-1 to TRBJ2-7; 8 bases match TRBD2. Germline CDR1 SGHRS, CDR2 YFSETQ. Germline trimming cut 4 bases from V and 0 bases from J; bases unmatched to any gene: 6. The CDR3 contains 15 residues. The CDR3 nucleotides read TGCGCCAGCAGCGTTAGCGGGGTAATCTCCTACGAGCAGTACTTC. Its protein is CASSVSGVISYEQYF.

The chain employs TRBV28 and TRBJ2-3, with D perhaps TRBD1 (7 bases). This CDR3 is built from 16 residues. Trimming left V 4 bases short and J 3 bases short, with 17 bases between. Germline V lookup: CDR1 MDHEN, CDR2 SYDVKM. The CDR3 sequence is CASSYPSGGRTDTQYF. The CDR3, as DNA: TGTGCCAGCAGTTACCCATCAGGGGGGAGGACAGATACGCAGTATTTT.

The chain has TRBV5-4 and TRBJ2-3; 10 nucleotides agree with TRBD2. Germline V lookup: CDR1 SGHNT, CDR2 YYREEE (reference sequence). The trim removed 4 bases at V and 6 bases at J, leaving 14 bases unmatched. The CDR3 runs to 17 residues. CDR3 DNA: TGTGCCAGCAGCCCAAAATTAGCGGGGGGATCGAGGGATACGCAGTATTTT. This sequence encodes CASSPKLAGGSRDTQYF.

This rearrangement joins TRBV10-3 to TRBJ1-3; 8 nucleotides match TRBD1. The CDR3 runs 15 residues. J gave up 4 bases and V 6 bases, and 8 bases lay outside the gene matches. The germline CDR1 and CDR2 sequences are ENHRY and SYGVKD. CDR3 sequence: CAISSGGLEGNTIYF. DNA for the CDR3: TGTGCCATCAGCTCAGGGGGCCTGGAAGGAAACACCATATATTTT.

This sequence joins TRBV6-5 and TRBJ2-1, with a weak D call TRBD2 (5 bases). Trimming stripped 4 bases from V and 10 bases from J, with 14 bases between. This CDR3 spans 13 amino acids. From germline, CDR1 is MNHEY and CDR2 SVGAGI. The CDR3 region has the DNA TGTGCCAGCAGTTCGGACTCTTACCGCGAGCAGTTCTTC. Its protein is CASSSDSYREQFF.

The V call is TRBV19, the J call TRBJ2-7; D gene uncertain. This CDR3 has 13 amino acids. V gave up 4 bases and J gave up 5 bases, with 12 bases separating them. Per germline, CDR1 LNHDA and CDR2 SQIVND (reference sequence). In DNA, the CDR3 is TGTGCCAGTAGTACCAATCCAGGCGACGAGCAGTACTTC. Residues: CASSTNPGDEQYF.

CDR3 nucleotides: TGTGCCAGTGGAGGCGGGAGGCATACTGAGCAGTTCTTC. Translating it yields CASGGGRHTEQFF. The chain combines TRBV11-2 with TRBJ2-1; TRBD2 aligns across 8 bases. Losses at the gene ends were 9 bases for V and 9 bases for J; bases not matched to a gene: 10. The CDR3 extends over 13 amino acids. CDR1 is SGHAT, CDR2 FQNNGV, per germline.

This clone was observed a handful of times. The rearrangement uses TRBV28 and TRBJ2-3, with 10 bases aligning to TRBD1. This CDR3 region has 15 residues. Germline CDR1 and CDR2: MDHEN and SYDVKM. V shed 2 bases and J 3 bases; nucleotides not matched to a gene: 2. CDR3 in DNA: TGTGCCAGCAGTTTAGGGACAGGGGATACAGATACGCAGTATTTT. Its translation: CASSLGTGDTDTQYF.

The chain recombines TRBV6-1 with TRBJ2-7; 7 bases match TRBD1. The CDR3 totals 16 residues. The V gene end was trimmed by 4 bases and the J gene end by 3 bases; junction bases not matched to a gene: 12. Germline V CDR1 and CDR2: MNHNS, SASEGT. The CDR3 reads CASSGLLVGGIYEQYF. The CDR3, as DNA: TGTGCCAGCAGTGGGCTACTGGTAGGGGGCATCTACGAGCAGTACTTC.